A single sample gave rise to the 32 T cell receptor beta chains below, sequenced in a study of radiotherapy plus CTLA-4 blockade in lung cancer. Sequencing was performed with immunoSEQ multiplex PCR; in TCRdb, only in-frame clones are kept and a portion is missing. The table lists around 80,000 clones, 78% of them singletons. Sequenced material: peripheral blood, taken from a patient treated with radiotherapy plus ipilimumab. The receptors were gathered from a human donor with non-small cell lung cancer whose response to radiotherapy plus ipilimumab could not be evaluated. Some clones in this sample may be carry-over from other donors' samples.

The chain joins TRBV4-2 to TRBJ2-2, with D tentatively TRBD1 (5 bases). The CDR3 sequence is 15 residues long. Trimming left V 0 bases short and J 2 bases short, with 7 bases between. Germline CDR1 and CDR2: LGHNA and YNFKEQ. CDR3 nucleotide sequence: TGTGCCAGCAGCCAAGATGGACATAACACCGGGGAGCTGTTTTTT. Translated, it gives CASSQDGHNTGELFF.

The sample holds a few counts of this clone. CDR3 nucleotides: TGTGCCAGCAGTGCACAGGGGGCAAGTCAGCCCCAGCATTTT. This encodes CASSAQGASQPQHF. The chain joins TRBV6-4 to TRBJ1-5; 9 bases are a match to TRBD1. Looked up from germline, CDR1 is MRHNA and CDR2 is SNTAGT. V lost 4 bases to trimming and J lost 6 bases; unmatched junction nucleotides: 4. The CDR3 consists of 14 residues.

The CDR3 sequence: CASSSHPGGGYEQYF. CDR3 DNA: TGTGCCAGCAGCTCACATCCAGGGGGCGGGTACGAGCAGTACTTC. This chain uses TRBV5-6 with TRBJ2-7; 8 bases agree with TRBD1. Germline trimming cut 3 bases from V and 4 bases from J; bases unmatched to any gene: 9. This CDR3 contains 15 residues. Germline-derived CDR1 and CDR2 are SGHDT and YYEEEE.

V is TRBV2 and J is TRBJ1-1, with 7 bases matching TRBD1. J gave up 1 base and V 5 bases, and 7 bases lay outside the gene matches. CDR1 and CDR2 (germline): SNHLY, FYNNEI. The CDR3 contains 15 residues. The CDR3 nucleotides read TGTGCCAGCAGTTCTCAGGGGGGTACGAACACTGAAGCTTTCTTT. It yields the protein CASSSQGGTNTEAFF.

V and J are TRBV6-5 and TRBJ2-7, with D possibly matching TRBD2 (5 bases). This CDR3 is 13 amino acids long. Germline V CDR1 and CDR2: MNHEY, SVGAGI. V was shortened by 5 bases and J by 4 bases, with 12 bases between the two germline ends. CDR3 coding DNA: TGTGCCAGCAGTGATTTTCGGGGTTACGAGCAGTACTTC. This gives the protein CASSDFRGYEQYF.

The J gene is TRBJ1-4, the V gene TRBV13; TRBD1 aligns across 8 bases. This CDR3 is 14 amino acids long. The germline V gene has CDR1 PRHDT and CDR2 FYEKMQ (reference sequence). The junction had 6 bases not matched to a gene; V was cut back by 5 bases and J by 7 bases. CDR3 DNA sequence: TGTGCCAGCAGCGTCAGGGGGCACAGTGAAAAACTGTTTTTT. Protein sequence: CASSVRGHSEKLFF.

The chain carries TRBV5-6 and TRBJ1-1; 7 nucleotides line up with TRBD1. Germline CDR1 reads SGHDT; CDR2 reads YYEEEE. V trimming: 3 bases; J trimming: 0 bases; junction bases outside the gene matches: 5. The CDR3 consists of 15 residues. CDR3 amino acids: CASSSGDRMNTEAFF. The CDR3 coding sequence is TGTGCCAGCAGCTCCGGGGACAGAATGAACACTGAAGCTTTCTTT.

CDR3 sequence (DNA): TGTGCCAGCAGTGAAGTCCCAGGGGGCAGGACTGAAGCTTTCTTT. Its translation: CASSEVPGGRTEAFF. J is TRBJ1-1 and V is TRBV6-1, with 8 positions matching TRBD1. Germline values: CDR1 MNHNS, CDR2 SASEGT. The CDR3 is 15 amino acids. J was trimmed by 5 bases and V by 1 base; bases with no gene match: 6.

The chain combines TRBV27 with TRBJ2-7; 7 bases are a match to TRBD2. The germline CDR1 and CDR2 sequences are MNHEY and SMNVEV (reference sequence). The CDR3 loop spans 14 amino acids. J gave up 7 bases and V 5 bases, and 11 bases lay outside the gene matches. The CDR3 region has the DNA TGTGCCAGCAGTGAGGGAGGGTCCCTGGGGGAGCAGTACTTC. This sequence encodes CASSEGGSLGEQYF.

V and J are TRBV6-5 and TRBJ2-2; 7 positions agree with TRBD1. Germline V gene lookup returns CDR1 MNHEY and CDR2 SVGAGI. After removal of 2 bases from V and 5 bases from J, the junction contained 5 bases not matched to a gene. The CDR3 sequence is 15 residues long. The CDR3: CASSYGDSGTGELFF. CDR3 nucleotides: TGTGCCAGCAGTTACGGGGACAGTGGAACCGGGGAGCTGTTTTTT.

This clone was observed a few times. The chain is built from TRBV28 and TRBJ1-4; D is ambiguous. The CDR3 length is 15 residues. The germline V and J ends were trimmed by 8 bases and 1 base, with 14 bases remaining between them. Germline CDR1 reads MDHEN; CDR2 reads SYDVKM. CDR3 sequence reads: CASAAPRGTNEKLFF. The CDR3 DNA reads as TGTGCCAGCGCCGCCCCTCGGGGAACTAATGAAAAACTGTTTTTT.

The rearrangement joins TRBV19 to TRBJ2-1, with 14 bases that match TRBD2. This CDR3 has 17 amino acids. V lost 4 bases, J lost 10 bases, and 12 bases stayed unmatched. From germline, CDR1 is LNHDA and CDR2 SQIVND (reference sequence). The CDR3 DNA reads TGTGCCAGTAGTACCTACTCGACTAGCGGGGGGGCAAGGGAGCAGTTCTTC. This translates into CASSTYSTSGGAREQFF.

A remark on this clone: Relative to the germline gene, one junction end is altered; a read error may explain this. This chain links TRBV7-7 with TRBJ2-7; TRBD1 agrees at 7 bases. CDR1 and CDR2 (germline): SSHAT, FNYEAQ (reference sequence). CDR3 length equals 15 residues. This CDR3 reads CASSYWRQGPYEQYF. The DNA of the CDR3 is TGTGCTAGCAGCTATTGGAGACAGGGACCCTACGAGCAGTACTTC.

The CDR3 DNA is TGTGCCAGCAGCTCCGAGACTAGCGGGGTAAGGGGTGAGCAGTTCTTC. It encodes CASSSETSGVRGEQFF. The V gene is TRBV5-4, the J gene TRBJ2-1; 11 nucleotides agree with TRBD2. The CDR3 sequence is 16 residues long. CDR1 and CDR2 (germline): SGHNT, YYREEE (reference sequence). Trimming cost V 3 bases and J 9 bases; bases outside gene matches: 11.

CDR3 DNA: TGTGCCAGCAGCTTAATCGTGAGATCTTTCGGGAGGAACACTGAAGCTTTCTTT. Encoded protein: CASSLIVRSFGRNTEAFF. The V gene is TRBV7-2, the J gene TRBJ1-1; D is undetermined. This CDR3 has 18 amino acids. V was pared by 2 bases and J by 1 base, with 20 bases between. Germline V lookup: CDR1 SGHTA, CDR2 FQGNSA.

This clone was picked up a small number of times. V is TRBV29-1 and J is TRBJ1-4, with 9 bases lining up with TRBD1. The V gene's germline CDR1 is SQVTM and CDR2 ANQGSEA. The J segment lost 8 bases and the V segment lost 5 bases, leaving 12 bases of the junction unmatched. The CDR3 has 15 residues. Here the CDR3 DNA reads TGCAGCGTTCCCCACTGGACAGGGGAAGAGGAAAAACTGTTTTTT. Protein sequence: CSVPHWTGEEEKLFF.

The chain carries TRBV4-1 and TRBJ1-1; 8 positions agree with TRBD1. There are 14 residues in the CDR3. Germline CDR1 and CDR2: MGHRA and YSYEKL. Germline trimming cut 4 bases from V and 5 bases from J; bases unmatched to any gene: 6. For the CDR3, the DNA is TGCGCCAGCAGCCTTGGACAGGGACGTACTGAAGCTTTCTTT. It is translated as CASSLGQGRTEAFF.

This chain uses TRBV7-9 with TRBJ1-3; 7 bases align to TRBD1. Germline values: CDR1 SEHNR, CDR2 FQNEAQ (reference sequence). This CDR3 is built from 16 residues. J gave up 2 bases and V 1 base, and 5 bases lay outside the gene matches. The CDR3 spells CASSLGQGVPGNTIYF. In DNA, the CDR3 is TGTGCCAGCAGCTTAGGGCAGGGGGTCCCTGGAAACACCATATATTTT. Full variable domain (remainder filled in from reference TRBV7-9 and TRBJ1-3): DTGVSQNPRHKITKRGQNVTFRCDPISEHNRLYWYRQTLGQGPEFLTYFQNEAQLEKSRLLSDRFSAERPKGSFSTLEIQRTEQGDSAMYLCASSLGQGVPGNTIYFGEGSWLTVV.

The genes are TRBV11-3 and TRBJ2-5; a weak D match, TRBD1 (6 bases). Germline CDR1 SGHNT, CDR2 YENEEA. The V and J ends lost 3 bases and 4 bases respectively, with 9 bases between them. The CDR3 spans 13 residues. CDR3 DNA: TGTGCCAGCAGCTTGCTCAGGGGAGAGACCCAGTACTTC. Protein sequence: CASSLLRGETQYF. Filled out from reference TRBV11-3 and TRBJ2-5, the complete variable domain reads EAGVVQSPRYKIIEKKQPVAFWCNPISGHNTLYWYLQNLGQGPELLIRYENEEAVDDSQLPKDRFSAERLKGVDSTLKIQPAELGDSAVYLCASSLLRGETQYFGPGTRLLVL.

The chain carries TRBV19 and TRBJ1-1; 7 nucleotides align to TRBD1. J gave up 1 base and V 5 bases, and 7 bases lay outside the gene matches. CDR1 LNHDA and CDR2 SQIVND come from the germline V gene (reference sequence). The CDR3 is 15 residues long. This CDR3 reads CASSPLDRTNTEAFF. As DNA, the CDR3 is TGTGCCAGTAGTCCCTTGGACAGGACGAACACTGAAGCTTTCTTT.

The gene calls are TRBV6-5 and TRBJ1-5; tentative D call: TRBD1 (5 bases). The CDR3 sequence is 14 residues long. CDR1 MNHEY and CDR2 SVGAGI come from the germline V gene. Between the trimmed V and J ends, which lost 5 bases and 7 bases, there was a span of 15 bases. The DNA of the CDR3 is TGTGCCAGCAGTCCCCCGGGGACTTCGCAGCCCCAGCATTTT. This encodes CASSPPGTSQPQHF.

This clone is deemed medium-sized. The chain links TRBV7-9 to TRBJ1-1, with no clear D. V was clipped by 5 bases and J by 2 bases, with 12 bases between them. The CDR3 covers 14 residues. The V gene's germline CDR1 is SEHNR and CDR2 FQNEAQ (reference sequence). CDR3 protein: CASSDQAVNTEAFF. As DNA, the CDR3 is TGTGCCAGCAGCGACCAGGCCGTAAACACTGAAGCTTTCTTT.

The chain carries TRBV4-3 and TRBJ2-1; D gene ambiguous. Trimming stripped 0 bases from V and 8 bases from J, with 5 bases between. From germline, CDR1 is LGHNA and CDR2 YSLEER. This CDR3 region has 12 residues. The DNA for the CDR3 is TGCGCCAGCAGCCAAGATTCGGATGAGCAGTTCTTC. Its protein product is CASSQDSDEQFF.

This rearrangement joins TRBV19 to TRBJ1-5, with 7 bases matching TRBD1. Unmatched junction bases numbered 6, after V lost 6 bases and J lost 1 base. This CDR3 has 15 residues. The V gene's germline CDR1 is LNHDA and CDR2 SQIVND (reference sequence). The CDR3 here is CASRRTGGSNQPQHF. For the CDR3, the DNA is TGTGCCAGTAGGCGGACAGGAGGAAGCAATCAGCCCCAGCATTTT.

The chain has TRBV4-2 and TRBJ2-3; 12 positions match TRBD2. The CDR3 covers 17 residues. The V gene end was trimmed by 0 bases and the J gene end by 1 base; junction bases not matched to a gene: 2. In germline, CDR1 is LGHNA, CDR2 YNFKEQ. The DNA of the CDR3 is TGTGCCAGCAGCCAAGAAAGGACTAGCGGGGGCACAGATACGCAGTATTTT. This gives the protein CASSQERTSGGTDTQYF.

This chain uses TRBV27 with TRBJ2-7, with 7 nucleotides matching TRBD1. Trimming at V came to 1 base and at J to 4 bases, leaving 4 bases not matched to a gene. The CDR3 spans 14 residues. Germline CDR1 and CDR2: MNHEY and SMNVEV (reference sequence). The CDR3 bases are TGTGCCAGCAGTTTATGGCAGGGGGTTTACGAGCAGTACTTC. This encodes CASSLWQGVYEQYF.

The V call is TRBV4-1, the J call TRBJ2-2, with D tentatively TRBD1 (6 bases). CDR3 length equals 19 residues. From germline, CDR1 is MGHRA and CDR2 YSYEKL. The V end lost 0 bases, the J end lost 4 bases, and 21 bases lay between the germline ends. The CDR3, as DNA: TGCGCCAGCAGCCAAGATCCTTCAGGGGCGTTCGGGGCCACCGGGGAGCTGTTTTTT. Translating it yields CASSQDPSGAFGATGELFF.

The count of this clone is one. The V call is TRBV21-1, the J call TRBJ2-5; the tabulated D call, TRBD2, remains unverified against the DNA. TRBV21-1 is termed a pseudogene. The CDR3 sequence is 17 residues long. This CDR3 is CASSGLAGGRDQETQYF. The CDR3 nucleotides are TGTGCCAGCAGTGGACTAGCGGGGGGGCGGGATCAAGAGACCCAGTACTTC.

The chain links TRBV5-1 to TRBJ2-7, with a tentative D call TRBD2 (5 bases). This CDR3 spans 13 amino acids. V dropped 4 bases and J dropped 2 bases, with 10 bases sitting between them. Germline CDR1 is SGHRS and CDR2 is YFSETQ. The CDR3, as DNA: TGCGCCAGCAGCCGGGGTCAGCCCTACGAGCAGTACTTC. It codes for CASSRGQPYEQYF.

With respect to this clone: At one of its ends the junction is not consistent with the germline gene, which may arise from a read error. The gene calls are TRBV7-8 and TRBJ2-3; TRBD2 aligns across 9 bases. This CDR3 is built from 14 residues. The germline V gene encodes CDR1 SGHVS and CDR2 FQNEAQ. The CDR3 DNA reads as TGTGCCAGCAGCCTCGGGACTAGCAGAGATACGCAGTATTTT. Encoded protein: CASSLGTSRDTQYF.

The chain links TRBV10-3 to TRBJ2-5; D is perhaps TRBD2 (6 bases). From germline, CDR1 is ENHRY and CDR2 SYGVKD. Trimming removed 2 bases at V and 2 bases at J, with 15 bases between. The CDR3 runs to 16 residues. This chain's CDR3 is CAISEPAGRKQETQYF. For the CDR3, the DNA is TGTGCCATCAGTGAGCCCGCGGGGAGAAAACAAGAGACCCAGTACTTC.

The rearrangement uses TRBV29-1 and TRBJ2-5; D possibly corresponds to TRBD2 (6 bases). TRBJ2-7 explains the end of the DNA better; the J call may be wrong. Germline CDR1 SQVTM, CDR2 ANQGSEA. This CDR3 has 13 residues. CDR3 amino acids: CSVVGPSAYEQYF. CDR3 in DNA: TGCAGCGTTGTAGGTCCTAGCGCCTACGAGCAGTACTTC.